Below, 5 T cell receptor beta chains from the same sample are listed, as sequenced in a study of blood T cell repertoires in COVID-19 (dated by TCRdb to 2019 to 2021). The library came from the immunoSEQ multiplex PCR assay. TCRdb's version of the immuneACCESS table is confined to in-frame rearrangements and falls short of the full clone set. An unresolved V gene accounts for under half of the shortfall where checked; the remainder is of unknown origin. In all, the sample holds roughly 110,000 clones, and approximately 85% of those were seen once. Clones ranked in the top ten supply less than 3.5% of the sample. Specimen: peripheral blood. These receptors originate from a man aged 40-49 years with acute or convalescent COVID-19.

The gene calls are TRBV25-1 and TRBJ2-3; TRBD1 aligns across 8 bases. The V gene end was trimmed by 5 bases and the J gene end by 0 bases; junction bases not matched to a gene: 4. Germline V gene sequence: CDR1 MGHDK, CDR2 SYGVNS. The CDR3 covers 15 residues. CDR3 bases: TGTGCCAGCAGTAAGGGACAGGCGAGCACAGATACGCAGTATTTT. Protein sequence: CASSKGQASTDTQYF.

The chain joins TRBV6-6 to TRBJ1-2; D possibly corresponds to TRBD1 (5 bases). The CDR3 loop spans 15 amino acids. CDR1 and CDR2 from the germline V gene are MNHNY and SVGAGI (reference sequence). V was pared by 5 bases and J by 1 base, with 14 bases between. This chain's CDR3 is CASSPGGRNNYGYTF. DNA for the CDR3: TGTGCCAGCAGTCCCGGGGGTCGGAATAACTATGGCTACACCTTC.

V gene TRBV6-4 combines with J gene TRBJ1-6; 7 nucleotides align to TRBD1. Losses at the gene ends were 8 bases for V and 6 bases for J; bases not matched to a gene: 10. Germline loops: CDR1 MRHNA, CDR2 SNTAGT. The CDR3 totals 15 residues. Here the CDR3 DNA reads TGTGCCAGCCGACCTTCAGGGGGTATTAATTCACCCCTCCACTTT. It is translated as CASRPSGGINSPLHF.

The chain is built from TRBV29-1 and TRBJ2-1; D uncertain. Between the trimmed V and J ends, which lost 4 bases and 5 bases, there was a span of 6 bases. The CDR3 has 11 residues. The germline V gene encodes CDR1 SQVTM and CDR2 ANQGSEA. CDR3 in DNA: TGCAGCGTTGTCCAGGACAATGAGCAGTTCTTC. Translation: CSVVQDNEQFF.

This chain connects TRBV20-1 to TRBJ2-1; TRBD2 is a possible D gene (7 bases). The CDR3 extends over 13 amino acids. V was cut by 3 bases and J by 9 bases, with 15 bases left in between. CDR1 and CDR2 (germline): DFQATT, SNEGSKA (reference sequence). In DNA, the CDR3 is TGCAGTGCTAGTGGCAGGGGAGGGAGTGAGCAGTTCTTC. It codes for CSASGRGGSEQFF.